A single sample gave rise to the 8 T cell receptor beta chains below, sequenced in a study of regulatory T cells in long-lasting Graves disease. With iRepertoire HTBI primers and Arm-PCR of CDR3 regions, TCR beta libraries were built. TCRdb redid the calling of the multiplex PCR reads with MiXCR, one entry per CDR3 protein. The table records hundreds of thousands of distinct CDR3 sequences, around 12% of them present only once. Time point noted: newly diagnosed GD, antithyroid drugs for less than 3 months. From PBMCs, RNA was extracted and then used to make the TCR library. These data are also associated with another study on T cells in Graves' hyperthyroidism and ophthalmopathy.

The material was peripheral blood mononuclear cells (PBMCs), obtained at new diagnosis, from a patient treated with antithyroid drugs. These receptor sequences come from a woman aged 25 to 39 with Graves disease.

This clonotype was counted between two and nine times. The chain is built from TRBV19 and TRBJ2-1; no definite D call. CDR3 length equals 13 residues. V was trimmed by 7 bases and J by 6 bases, leaving 13 bases between them. CDR1 and CDR2 from the germline V gene are LNHDA and SQIVND (reference sequence). CDR3: CASKPVQLNEQFF. The DNA of the CDR3 is TGTGCCAGTAAGCCGGTCCAGCTCAATGAGCAGTTCTTC.

V usage is TRBV10-3 and J usage is TRBJ1-1; 7 bases agree with TRBD1. The CDR3 consists of 15 residues. Unmatched junction bases numbered 5, after V lost 3 bases and J lost 1 base. Looked up from germline, CDR1 is ENHRY and CDR2 is SYGVKD. The DNA for the CDR3 is TGTGCCATCAGTGACCCCGGGACAGCGAACACTGAAGCTTTCTTT. Encoded protein: CAISDPGTANTEAFF.

At least ten counts were recorded for this clonotype. The chain has TRBV10-2 and TRBJ2-7; D may be TRBD1 (6 bases). Looked up from germline, CDR1 is WSHSY and CDR2 is SAAADI. Trimming shortened V by 3 bases and J by 3 bases, and 12 bases separated the two germline ends. This CDR3 has 14 residues. The CDR3 loop reads CASSEAGVSYEQYF. The CDR3 DNA is TGCGCCAGCAGTGAAGCAGGGGTGAGCTACGAGCAGTACTTC.

J is TRBJ2-7 and V is TRBV6-1, with 7 bases lining up with TRBD1. The CDR3 totals 15 residues. Trimming at V came to 8 bases and at J to 0 bases, leaving 10 bases not matched to a gene. The germline gives CDR1 MNHNS, CDR2 SASEGT. CDR3 loop: CASGKRQGVSYEQYF. Written as DNA, the CDR3 is TGTGCCAGCGGGAAAAGACAGGGAGTCTCCTACGAGCAGTACTTC.

At least ten counts were recorded for this clonotype. The chain uses TRBV28 and TRBJ1-2; D gene uncertain. This CDR3 is built from 14 residues. V gave up 2 bases and J gave up 0 bases, with 7 bases separating them. The germline CDR1 and CDR2 sequences are MDHEN and SYDVKM. The CDR3 sequence is CASSLQITNYGYTF. CDR3 bases: TGTGCCAGCAGTTTACAGATTACTAACTATGGCTACACCTTC.

This clonotype came up many times. The chain has TRBV11-2 and TRBJ2-6; the D call may be TRBD1 or TRBD2 (6 bases each). The V end was cut by 5 bases, the J end by 0 bases, with 32 bases between. The CDR3 sequence is 23 residues long. Germline V CDR1 and CDR2: SGHAT, FQNNGV. CDR3 loop: CASSHFRRGTDSTPYSGANVLTF. The DNA of the CDR3 is TGTGCCAGCAGCCACTTCCGGAGGGGGACGGACAGTACTCCTTACTCTGGGGCCAACGTCCTGACTTTC. Variable domain in full (rest from reference TRBV11-2 and TRBJ2-6): EAGVAQSPRYKIIEKRQSVAFWCNPISGHATLYWYQQILGQGPKLLIQFQNNGVVDDSQLPKDRFSAERLKGVDSTLKIQPAKLEDSAVYLCASSHFRRGTDSTPYSGANVLTFGAGSRLTVL.

This clonotype was seen repeatedly, ten times or more. The chain employs TRBV7-9 and TRBJ2-1; weak D call: TRBD1 (5 bases). The CDR3 is 15 residues long. V was cut by 2 bases and J by 2 bases, with 10 bases left in between. CDR1 SEHNR and CDR2 FQNEAQ come from the germline V gene (reference sequence). CDR3 loop: CASSLTQGTYNEQFF. The CDR3 coding sequence is TGTGCCAGCAGCTTAACGCAGGGTACCTACAATGAGCAGTTCTTC.

This clonotype was recorded many times. The gene calls are TRBV7-2 and TRBJ2-3; D ambiguous. Between the trimmed V and J ends, which lost 5 bases and 1 base, there was a span of 13 bases. The CDR3 is made up of 15 amino acids. Looked up from germline, CDR1 is SGHTA and CDR2 is FQGNSA. CDR3: CASSPSIYRTDTQYF. The DNA for the CDR3 is TGTGCCAGCAGCCCCAGCATCTACCGCACAGATACGCAGTATTTT.